The sample holds a few counts of the clone carrying this TCR beta chain. Which cohort a participant joined came from the clinical history participants gave. In the original analysis: How many nucleated cells were present was estimated from reference gene primer amplification. The protocol was immunoSEQ multiplex PCR, while the TCRdb copy is restricted to in-frame clones and leaves out a portion. That table gives V, J and clone size, and the DNA gave D and trimming. The table lists fewer than 350,000 clones, about nine tenths of them singletons. This specimen belongs to a study of blood T cell repertoires in COVID-19. Looking at the study overall: Samples representing acute and convalescent COVID-19 were sourced from the United States, Italy and Spain. Sources were T cells, B-cell-depleted T cells, or PBMCs; the material itself was cDNA or gDNA.

Germline V gene lookup returns CDR1 WNHNN and CDR2 SYGVQD (reference sequence). The V and J ends lost 4 bases and 7 bases, in that order; junction bases with no gene match: 6. The CDR3 runs 13 residues. This clonotype was obtained from a woman in her 40s who had recovered from COVID-19. Sequencing was done on a sample of PBMCs or T cells enriched from blood (not recorded which). The J gene is TRBJ1-2, the V gene TRBV10-1; 7 bases line up with TRBD1. The CDR3 loop reads CASSADRATGYTF. In nucleotides, the CDR3 is TGCGCCAGCAGTGCAGACAGGGCGACTGGCTACACCTTC.